The following is a TCR beta chain sequence with its context. This table comes from immunoSEQ multiplex PCR, and its TCRdb copy is limited to in-frame clones, with some not included. The table shows 150,000 to 200,000 clones, with about 90% occurring only once. The sample is drawn from a study of control samples from healthy donors and cancer patients. CDR1 is SGHRS and CDR2 is YFSETQ in the germline V gene. There are 14 residues in the CDR3. V was clipped by 0 bases and J by 3 bases; unmatched bases: 1. The sequencing sample was made of blood. The chain combines TRBV5-1 with TRBJ1-2; 8 nucleotides match TRBD1. The clonotype originates from a woman aged 40-49 years in good health. CDR3 region: CASSLGTGHYGYTF. The CDR3 nucleotides are TGCGCCAGCAGCTTGGGGACAGGGCACTATGGCTACACCTTC.